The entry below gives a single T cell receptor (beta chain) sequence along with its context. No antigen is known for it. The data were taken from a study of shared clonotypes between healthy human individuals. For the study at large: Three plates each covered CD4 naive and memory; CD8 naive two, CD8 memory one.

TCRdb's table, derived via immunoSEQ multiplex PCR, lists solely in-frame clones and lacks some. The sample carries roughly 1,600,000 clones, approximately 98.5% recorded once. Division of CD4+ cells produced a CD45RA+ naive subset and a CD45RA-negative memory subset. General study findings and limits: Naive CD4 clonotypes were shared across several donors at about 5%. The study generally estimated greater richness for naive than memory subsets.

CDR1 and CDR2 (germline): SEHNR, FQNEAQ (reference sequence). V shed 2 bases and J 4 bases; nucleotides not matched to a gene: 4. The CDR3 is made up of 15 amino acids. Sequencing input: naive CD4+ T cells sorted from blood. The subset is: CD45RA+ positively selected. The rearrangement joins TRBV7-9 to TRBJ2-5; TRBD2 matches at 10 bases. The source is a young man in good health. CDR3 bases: TGTGCCAGCAGCTTAATCCGACTAGCGGGAGAGACCCAGTACTTC. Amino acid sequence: CASSLIRLAGETQYF.